This T cell receptor beta chain was recorded in a study of T-cell memory formation after mild COVID-19. MiXCR, run by TCRdb on the 5' RACE reads, gives a single entry per CDR3 protein. The table shows around 250,000 distinct CDR3 sequences, with 15% occurring only once. Germline values: CDR1 SNHLY, CDR2 FYNNEI. The V end was cut by 4 bases, the J end by 0 bases, with 9 bases between. The CDR3 has 15 amino acids. This clonotype was sampled from an adult woman who had mild COVID-19 (a few samples of this study predate the infection). Cell type and time point are not known. The chain couples TRBV2 to TRBJ2-2, with D tentatively TRBD1 (6 bases). Sequenced: PBMCs or a T cell subset sorted from them (not recorded which). The CDR3 coding sequence is TGTGCCAGCAGTGTCGGGACAACGAACACCGGGGAGCTGTTTTTT. As protein: CASSVGTTNTGELFF.